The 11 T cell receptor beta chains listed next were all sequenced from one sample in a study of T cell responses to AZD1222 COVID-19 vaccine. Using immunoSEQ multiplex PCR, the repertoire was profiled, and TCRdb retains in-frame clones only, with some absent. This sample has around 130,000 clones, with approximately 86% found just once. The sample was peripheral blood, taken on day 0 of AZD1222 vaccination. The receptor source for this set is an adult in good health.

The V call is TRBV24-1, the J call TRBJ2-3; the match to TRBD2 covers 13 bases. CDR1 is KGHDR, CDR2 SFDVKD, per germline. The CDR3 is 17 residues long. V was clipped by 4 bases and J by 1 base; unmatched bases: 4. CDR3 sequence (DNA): TGTGCCACCAGTGACCCTGGACTAGCGGGAGGCACAGATACGCAGTATTTT. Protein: CATSDPGLAGGTDTQYF.

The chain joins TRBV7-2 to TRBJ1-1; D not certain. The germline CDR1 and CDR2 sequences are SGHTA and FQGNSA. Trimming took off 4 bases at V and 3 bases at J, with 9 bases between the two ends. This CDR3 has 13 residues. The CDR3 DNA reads TGTGCCAGCAGCTCCCGGTGGGACACTGAAGCTTTCTTT. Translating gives CASSSRWDTEAFF.

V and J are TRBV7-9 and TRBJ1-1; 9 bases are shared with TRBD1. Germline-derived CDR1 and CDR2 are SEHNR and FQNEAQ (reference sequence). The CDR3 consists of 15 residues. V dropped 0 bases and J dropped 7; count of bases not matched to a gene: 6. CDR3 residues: CASSLAGWDRVEAFF. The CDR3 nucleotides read TGTGCCAGCAGCTTAGCCGGTTGGGACAGGGTTGAAGCTTTCTTT.

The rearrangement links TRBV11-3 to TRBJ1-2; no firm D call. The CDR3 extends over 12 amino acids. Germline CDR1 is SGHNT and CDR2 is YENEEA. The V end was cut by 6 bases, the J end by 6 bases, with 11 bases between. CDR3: CASSRGGNGYTF. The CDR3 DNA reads TGTGCCAGCAGTCGGGGAGGGAATGGCTACACCTTC.

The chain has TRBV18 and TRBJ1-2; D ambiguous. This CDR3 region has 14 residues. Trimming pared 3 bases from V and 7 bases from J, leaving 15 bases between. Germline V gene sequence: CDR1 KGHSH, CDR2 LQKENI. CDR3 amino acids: CASSPGEYQGGYTF. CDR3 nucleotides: TGTGCCAGCTCACCCGGGGAATATCAAGGTGGCTACACCTTC.

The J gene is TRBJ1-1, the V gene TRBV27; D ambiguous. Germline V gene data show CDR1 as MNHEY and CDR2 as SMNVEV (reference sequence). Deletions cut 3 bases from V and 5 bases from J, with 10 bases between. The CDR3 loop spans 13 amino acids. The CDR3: CASSLVSGTEAFF. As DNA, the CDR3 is TGTGCCAGCAGTTTGGTCAGCGGGACTGAAGCTTTCTTT.

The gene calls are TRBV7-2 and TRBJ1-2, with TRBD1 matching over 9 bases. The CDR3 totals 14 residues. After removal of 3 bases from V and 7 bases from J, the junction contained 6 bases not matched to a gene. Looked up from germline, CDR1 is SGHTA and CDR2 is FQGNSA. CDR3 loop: CASSLVQGAFGYTF. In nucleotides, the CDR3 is TGTGCCAGCAGCTTGGTACAGGGGGCATTTGGCTACACCTTC. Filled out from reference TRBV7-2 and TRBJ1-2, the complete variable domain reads GAGVSQSPSNKVTEKGKDVELRCDPISGHTALYWYRQSLGQGLEFLIYFQGNSAPDKSGLPSDRFSAERTGGSVSTLTIQRTQQEDSAVYLCASSLVQGAFGYTFGSGTRLTVV.

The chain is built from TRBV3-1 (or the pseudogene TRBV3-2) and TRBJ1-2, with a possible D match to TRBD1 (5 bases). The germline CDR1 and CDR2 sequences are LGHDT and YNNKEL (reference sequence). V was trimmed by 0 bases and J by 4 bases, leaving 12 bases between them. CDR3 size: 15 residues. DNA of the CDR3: TGTGCCAGCAGCCAAGAAAGTCAGGGCTCCTATGGCTACACCTTC. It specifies CASSQESQGSYGYTF.

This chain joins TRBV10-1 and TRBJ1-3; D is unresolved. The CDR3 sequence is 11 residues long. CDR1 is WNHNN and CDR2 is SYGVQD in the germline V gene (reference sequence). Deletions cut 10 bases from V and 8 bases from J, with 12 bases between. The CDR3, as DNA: TGCGCCACCTGGAATTGGTACACCATATATTTT. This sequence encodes CATWNWYTIYF.

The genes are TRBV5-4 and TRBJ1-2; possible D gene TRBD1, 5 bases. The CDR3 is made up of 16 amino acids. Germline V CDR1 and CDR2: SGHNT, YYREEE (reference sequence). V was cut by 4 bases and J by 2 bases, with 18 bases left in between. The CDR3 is CASSPLRGRNNYGYTF. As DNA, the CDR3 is TGTGCCAGCAGCCCTTTGCGGGGGAGGAACAACTATGGCTACACCTTC.

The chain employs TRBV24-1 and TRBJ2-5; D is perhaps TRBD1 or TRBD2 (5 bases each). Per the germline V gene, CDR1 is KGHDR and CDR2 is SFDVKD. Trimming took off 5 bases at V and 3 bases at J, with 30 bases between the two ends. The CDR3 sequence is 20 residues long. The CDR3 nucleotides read TGTGCCACCAGTGCATCCCCTGTGCCGGGTTTGCGACAGACTAAAGAGACCCAGTACTTC. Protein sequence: CATSASPVPGLRQTKETQYF.